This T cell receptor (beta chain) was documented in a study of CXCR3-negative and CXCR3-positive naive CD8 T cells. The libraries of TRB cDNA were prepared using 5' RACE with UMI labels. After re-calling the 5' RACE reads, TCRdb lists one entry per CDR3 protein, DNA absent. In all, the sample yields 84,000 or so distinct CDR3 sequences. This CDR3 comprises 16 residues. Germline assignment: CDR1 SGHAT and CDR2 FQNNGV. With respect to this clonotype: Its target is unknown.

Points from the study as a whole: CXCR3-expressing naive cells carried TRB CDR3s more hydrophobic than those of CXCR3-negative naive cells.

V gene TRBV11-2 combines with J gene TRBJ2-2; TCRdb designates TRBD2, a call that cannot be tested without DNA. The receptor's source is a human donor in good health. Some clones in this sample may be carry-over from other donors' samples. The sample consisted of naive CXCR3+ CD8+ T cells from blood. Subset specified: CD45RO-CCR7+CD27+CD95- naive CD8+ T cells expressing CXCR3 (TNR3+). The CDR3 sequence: CASSLRGLAGPGELFF.